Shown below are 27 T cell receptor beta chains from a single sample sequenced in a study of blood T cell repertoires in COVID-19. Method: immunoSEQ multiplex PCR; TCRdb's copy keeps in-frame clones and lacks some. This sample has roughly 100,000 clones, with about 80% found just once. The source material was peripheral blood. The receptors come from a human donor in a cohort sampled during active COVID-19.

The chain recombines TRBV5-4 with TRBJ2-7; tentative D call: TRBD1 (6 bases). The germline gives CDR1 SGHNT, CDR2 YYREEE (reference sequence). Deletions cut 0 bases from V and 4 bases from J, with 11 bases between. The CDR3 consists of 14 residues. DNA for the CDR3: TGTGCCAGCAGCTTGGACAGGGATGGATACGAGCAGTACTTC. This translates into CASSLDRDGYEQYF.

In nucleotides, the CDR3 is TGTGCCAGCAGCACCCGGGACAGCTATAATTCACCCCTCCACTTT. It yields the protein CASSTRDSYNSPLHF. This chain links TRBV5-4 with TRBJ1-6, with 7 bases fitting TRBD1. The CDR3 contains 15 residues. Per germline, CDR1 SGHNT and CDR2 YYREEE (reference sequence). Trimming cost V 4 bases and J 3 bases; bases outside gene matches: 4.

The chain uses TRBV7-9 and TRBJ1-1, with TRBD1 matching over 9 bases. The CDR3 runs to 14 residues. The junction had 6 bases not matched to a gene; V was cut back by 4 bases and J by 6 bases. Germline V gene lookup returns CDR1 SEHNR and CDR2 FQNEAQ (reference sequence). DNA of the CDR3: TGTGCCAGCAGCTCGGACAGGGGTTGGGCTGAAGCTTTCTTT. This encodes CASSSDRGWAEAFF.

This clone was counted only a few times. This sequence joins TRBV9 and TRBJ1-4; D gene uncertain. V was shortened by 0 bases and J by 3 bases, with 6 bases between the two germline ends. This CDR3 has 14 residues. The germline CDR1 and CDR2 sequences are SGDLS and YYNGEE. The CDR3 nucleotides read TGTGCCAGCAGCGTAGGGCAGGCTAATGAAAAACTGTTTTTT. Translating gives CASSVGQANEKLFF.

In DNA, the CDR3 is TGTGCCAGCACCCGGGACAGCCCGGCTAATGAAAAACTGTTTTTT. Translation gives CASTRDSPANEKLFF. The chain uses TRBV2 and TRBJ1-4, with TRBD1 identical over 7 bases. Losses at the gene ends were 7 bases for V and 3 bases for J; bases not matched to a gene: 8. This CDR3 is 15 amino acids long. Germline CDR1 is SNHLY and CDR2 is FYNNEI.

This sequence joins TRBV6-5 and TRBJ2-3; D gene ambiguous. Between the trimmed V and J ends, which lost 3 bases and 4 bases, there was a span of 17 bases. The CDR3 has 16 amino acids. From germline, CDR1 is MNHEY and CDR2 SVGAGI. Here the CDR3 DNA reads TGTGCCAGCAGTTATGTTCAGCTTGGAGAAGCAGATACGCAGTATTTT. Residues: CASSYVQLGEADTQYF.

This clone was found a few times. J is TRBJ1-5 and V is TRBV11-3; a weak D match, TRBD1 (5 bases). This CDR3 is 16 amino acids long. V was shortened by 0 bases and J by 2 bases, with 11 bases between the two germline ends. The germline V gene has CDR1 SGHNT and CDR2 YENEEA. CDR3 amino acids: CASSLDLTACNQPQHF. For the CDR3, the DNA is TGTGCCAGCAGCTTAGATTTGACAGCCTGCAATCAGCCCCAGCATTTT.

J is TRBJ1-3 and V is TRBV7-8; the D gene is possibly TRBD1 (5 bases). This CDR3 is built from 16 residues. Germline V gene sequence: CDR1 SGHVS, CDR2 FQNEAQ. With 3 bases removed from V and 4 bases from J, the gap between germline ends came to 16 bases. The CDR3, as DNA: TGTGCCAGCAGCTTTTCCGGACAATCAAAAGGAAACACCATATATTTT. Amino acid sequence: CASSFSGQSKGNTIYF.

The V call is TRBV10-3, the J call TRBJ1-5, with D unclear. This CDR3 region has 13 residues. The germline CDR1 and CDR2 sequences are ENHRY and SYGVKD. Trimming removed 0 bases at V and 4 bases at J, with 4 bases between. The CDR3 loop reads CAISESPNQPQHF. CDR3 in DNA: TGTGCCATCAGTGAGTCCCCTAATCAGCCCCAGCATTTT.

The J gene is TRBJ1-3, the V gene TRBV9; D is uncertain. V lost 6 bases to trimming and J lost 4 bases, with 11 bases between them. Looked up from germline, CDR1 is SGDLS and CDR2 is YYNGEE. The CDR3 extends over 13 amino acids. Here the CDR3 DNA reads TGTGCCAGCACCCCTAATAGCGGAAACACCATATATTTT. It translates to CASTPNSGNTIYF.

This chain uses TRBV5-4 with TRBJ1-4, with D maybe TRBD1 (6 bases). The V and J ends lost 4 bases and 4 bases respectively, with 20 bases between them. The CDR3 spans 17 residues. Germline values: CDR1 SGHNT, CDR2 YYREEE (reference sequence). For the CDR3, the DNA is TGTGCCAGCAGCCCCGGGGGGGACAATCGGGATAATGAAAAACTGTTTTTT. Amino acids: CASSPGGDNRDNEKLFF. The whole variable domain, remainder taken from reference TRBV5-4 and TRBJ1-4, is ETGVTQSPTHLIKTRGQQVTLRCSSQSGHNTVSWYQQALGQGPQFIFQYYREEENGRGNFPPRFSGLQFPNYSSELNVNALELDDSALYLCASSPGGDNRDNEKLFFGSGTQLSVL.

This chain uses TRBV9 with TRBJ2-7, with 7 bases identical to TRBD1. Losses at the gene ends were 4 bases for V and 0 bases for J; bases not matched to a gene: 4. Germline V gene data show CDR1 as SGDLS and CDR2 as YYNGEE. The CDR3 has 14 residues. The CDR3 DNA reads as TGTGCCAGCAGCCCCACAGGGGCCTCCTACGAGCAGTACTTC. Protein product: CASSPTGASYEQYF.

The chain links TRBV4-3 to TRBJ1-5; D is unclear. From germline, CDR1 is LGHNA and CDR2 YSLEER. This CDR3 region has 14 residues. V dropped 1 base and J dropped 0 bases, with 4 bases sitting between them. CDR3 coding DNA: TGCGCCAGCAGCCAAGCTGTTAGCAATCAGCCCCAGCATTTT. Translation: CASSQAVSNQPQHF.

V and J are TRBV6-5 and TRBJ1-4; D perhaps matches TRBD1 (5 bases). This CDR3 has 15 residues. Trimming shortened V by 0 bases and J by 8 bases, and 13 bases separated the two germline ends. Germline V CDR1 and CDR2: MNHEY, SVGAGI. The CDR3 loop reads CASSYSGARYEKLFF. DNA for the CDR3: TGTGCCAGCAGTTACTCTGGGGCGCGATACGAAAAACTGTTTTTT.

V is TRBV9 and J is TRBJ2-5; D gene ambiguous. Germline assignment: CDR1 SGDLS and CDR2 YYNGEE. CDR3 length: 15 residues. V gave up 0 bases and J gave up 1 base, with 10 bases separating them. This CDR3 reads CASSVETHSQETQYF. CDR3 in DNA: TGTGCCAGCAGCGTAGAAACTCACAGCCAAGAGACCCAGTACTTC.

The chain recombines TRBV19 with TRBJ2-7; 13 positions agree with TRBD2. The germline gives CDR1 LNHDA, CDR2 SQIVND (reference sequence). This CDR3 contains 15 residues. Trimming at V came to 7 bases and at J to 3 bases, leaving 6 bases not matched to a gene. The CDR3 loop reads CASNRGTSGNYEQYF. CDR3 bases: TGTGCCAGTAACAGGGGGACTAGCGGGAACTACGAGCAGTACTTC.

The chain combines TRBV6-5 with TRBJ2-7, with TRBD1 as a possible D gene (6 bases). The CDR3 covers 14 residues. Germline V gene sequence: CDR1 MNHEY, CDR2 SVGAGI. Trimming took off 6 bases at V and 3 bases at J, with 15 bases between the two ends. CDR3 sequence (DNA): TGTGCCAGCAGGAATTCGGACAGCTACTACGAGCAGTACTTC. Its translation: CASRNSDSYYEQYF.

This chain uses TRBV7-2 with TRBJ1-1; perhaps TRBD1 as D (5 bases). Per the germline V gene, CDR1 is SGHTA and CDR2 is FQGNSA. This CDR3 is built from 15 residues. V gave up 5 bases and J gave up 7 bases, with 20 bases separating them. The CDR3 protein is CASSPRTIPPFEAFF. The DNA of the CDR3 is TGTGCCAGCAGCCCCAGGACAATTCCCCCGTTTGAAGCTTTCTTT.

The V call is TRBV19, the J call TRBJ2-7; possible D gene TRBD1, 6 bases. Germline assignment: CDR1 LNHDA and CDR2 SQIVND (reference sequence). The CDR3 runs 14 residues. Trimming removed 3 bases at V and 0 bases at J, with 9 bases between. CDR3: CASSIGQPSYEQYF. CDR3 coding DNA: TGTGCCAGTAGTATCGGACAGCCCTCCTACGAGCAGTACTTC.

As DNA, the CDR3 is TGTGCCAGCAGCTATCGACAGGGCAATCAGCCCCAGCATTTT. This translates into CASSYRQGNQPQHF. The J gene is TRBJ1-5, the V gene TRBV7-2; D is possibly TRBD1 (6 bases). The V end lost 4 bases, the J end lost 2 bases, and 9 bases lay between the germline ends. Germline CDR1 and CDR2: SGHTA and FQGNSA. The CDR3 is 14 residues long.

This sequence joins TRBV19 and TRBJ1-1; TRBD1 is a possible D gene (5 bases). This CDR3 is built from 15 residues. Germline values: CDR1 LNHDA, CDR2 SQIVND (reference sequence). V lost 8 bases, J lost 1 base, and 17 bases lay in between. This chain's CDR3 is CASHRTGRENTEAFF. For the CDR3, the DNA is TGTGCCAGTCACCGTACGGGCAGGGAGAACACTGAAGCTTTCTTT.

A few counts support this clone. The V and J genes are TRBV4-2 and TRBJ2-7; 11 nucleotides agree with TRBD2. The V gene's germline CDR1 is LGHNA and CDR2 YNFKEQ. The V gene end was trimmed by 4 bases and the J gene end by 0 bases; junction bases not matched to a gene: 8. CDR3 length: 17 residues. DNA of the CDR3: TGTGCCAGCAGCCGGGCTAGCGGGGGGCGCAGCTCCTACGAGCAGTACTTC. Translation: CASSRASGGRSSYEQYF.

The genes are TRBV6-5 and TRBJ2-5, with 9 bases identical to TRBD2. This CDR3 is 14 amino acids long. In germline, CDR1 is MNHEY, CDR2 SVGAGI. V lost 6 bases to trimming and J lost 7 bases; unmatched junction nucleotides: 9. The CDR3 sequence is CASSDGLAWGTQYF. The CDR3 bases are TGTGCCAGCAGCGACGGACTAGCGTGGGGGACCCAGTACTTC.

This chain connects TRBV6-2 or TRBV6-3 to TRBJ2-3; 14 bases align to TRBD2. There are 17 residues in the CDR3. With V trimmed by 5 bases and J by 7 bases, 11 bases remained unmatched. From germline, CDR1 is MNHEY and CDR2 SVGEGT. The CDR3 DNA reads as TGTGCCAGCAGTGACCGGGGGACTAGCGGGGGACACAATACGCAGTATTTT. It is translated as CASSDRGTSGGHNTQYF.

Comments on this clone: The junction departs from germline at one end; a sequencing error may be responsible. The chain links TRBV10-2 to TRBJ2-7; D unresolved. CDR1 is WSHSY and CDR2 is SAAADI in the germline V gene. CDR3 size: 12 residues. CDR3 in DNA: TGCGCCAGCAGTGCCCCCAACTACGATCAGTACTTC. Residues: CASSAPNYDQYF.

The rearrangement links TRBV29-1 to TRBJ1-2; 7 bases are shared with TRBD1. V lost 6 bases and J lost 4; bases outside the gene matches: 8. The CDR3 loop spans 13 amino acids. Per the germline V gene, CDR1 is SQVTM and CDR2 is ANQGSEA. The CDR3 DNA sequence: TGCAGCGTCGCCGTCCCAGGGGGCTATGGCTACACCTTC. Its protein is CSVAVPGGYGYTF.

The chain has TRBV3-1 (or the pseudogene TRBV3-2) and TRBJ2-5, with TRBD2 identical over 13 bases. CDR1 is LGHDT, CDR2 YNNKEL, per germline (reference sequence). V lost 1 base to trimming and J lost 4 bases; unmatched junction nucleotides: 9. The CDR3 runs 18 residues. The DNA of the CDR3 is TGTGCCAGCAGCCAAGTCCCTACTAGCGGGGGGGCCCTAGAGACCCAGTACTTC. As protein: CASSQVPTSGGALETQYF.